This T cell receptor beta chain was recorded in a study of regulatory T cells in long-lasting Graves disease. The study, taken as a whole, reports: Between persistent patients, 2,500 to 3,500 public clonotypes were shared, exceeding the approximately 870 shared between new patients.

This clonotype turned up a few times. Its antigen is not known. The time point: persistent/refractory GD, antithyroid drugs over 5 years with positive TRAb. From PBMCs, RNA was extracted and then used to make the TCR library. To make TCR beta libraries, researchers used iRepertoire HTBI primers and Arm-PCR of CDR3 regions. TCRdb reprocessed the multiplex PCR reads with MiXCR, giving one entry per CDR3 protein. The sample consists of over 450,000 distinct CDR3 sequences, 20% to 25% of them appearing once. Sequencing was performed on peripheral blood mononuclear cells (PBMCs), taken when the disease was refractory, from a patient treated with antithyroid drugs. This receptor was identified in a female donor with Graves disease.

CDR3 bases: TGTGCCAGCCGAGGACGGTACAGCTACGAGCAGTACTTC. As protein: CASRGRYSYEQYF. The chain is built from TRBV14 and TRBJ2-7; D remains ambiguous. CDR1 SGHDN and CDR2 FVKESK come from the germline V gene. V was trimmed by 8 bases and J by 3 bases, leaving 14 bases between them. The CDR3 spans 13 residues.